A single sample gave rise to the 25 T cell receptor beta chains below, sequenced in a study of blood T cell repertoires in COVID-19. Assay used: immunoSEQ multiplex PCR; TCRdb lists only in-frame clones, some missing. This table has some 250,000 clones, approximately 84% appearing once. The sample was peripheral blood. All receptors come from a middle-aged man with active or convalescent COVID-19.

This CDR3 reads CASSEAGTGGYEQYF. CDR3 in DNA: TGTGCCAGCAGTGAAGCAGGGACAGGGGGCTACGAGCAGTACTTC. This chain joins TRBV6-1 and TRBJ2-7; TRBD1 matches 11 bases. This CDR3 spans 15 amino acids. Germline V lookup: CDR1 MNHNS, CDR2 SASEGT. With V trimmed by 0 bases and J by 3 bases, 1 base remained unmatched.

This clone came up a few times. The chain joins TRBV28 to TRBJ1-2; D is uncertain. This CDR3 comprises 12 residues. CDR1 is MDHEN, CDR2 SYDVKM, per germline. V dropped 3 bases and J dropped 7 bases, with 9 bases sitting between them. The CDR3 coding sequence is TGTGCCAGCAGTTTGAGGCTGGGTGGCTACACCTTC. Translating it yields CASSLRLGGYTF.

This clone turned up a few times. V is TRBV6-5 and J is TRBJ1-5, with no clear D. V was trimmed by 7 bases and J by 1 base, leaving 8 bases between them. The germline gives CDR1 MNHEY, CDR2 SVGAGI. This CDR3 has 13 amino acids. Written as DNA, the CDR3 is TGTGCCAGCATTCCGGTCAGCAATCAGCCCCAGCATTTT. Translating it yields CASIPVSNQPQHF.

This chain joins TRBV7-2 and TRBJ2-1; TRBD1 might be the D (6 bases). Germline-derived CDR1 and CDR2 are SGHTA and FQGNSA. Trimming shortened V by 1 base and J by 7 bases, and 8 bases separated the two germline ends. The CDR3 totals 13 residues. As DNA, the CDR3 is TGTGCCAGCAGCTTAGACAGGGTTAATGAGCAGTTCTTC. Translated, it gives CASSLDRVNEQFF.

The genes are TRBV28 and TRBJ2-7; 7 bases are a match to TRBD1. After removal of 4 bases from V and 3 bases from J, the junction contained 6 bases not matched to a gene. This CDR3 contains 14 residues. Germline V gene sequence: CDR1 MDHEN, CDR2 SYDVKM. CDR3 sequence (DNA): TGTGCCAGCAGTTCAGGACAGGACGTCTACGAGCAGTACTTC. Protein: CASSSGQDVYEQYF.

As DNA, the CDR3 is TGTGCCAGCAGCCCAGTTGGGGGGAGGAATGAAAAACTGTTTTTT. This translates into CASSPVGGRNEKLFF. This chain connects TRBV9 to TRBJ1-4; perhaps TRBD1 as D (5 bases). There are 15 residues in the CDR3. Germline-derived CDR1 and CDR2 are SGDLS and YYNGEE. Trimming removed 4 bases from V and 5 bases from J, with 15 bases in between.

This clone was seen a single time. The chain carries TRBV4-1 and TRBJ2-3; the D gene is possibly TRBD1 (5 bases). The V end lost 4 bases, the J end lost 0 bases, and 11 bases lay between the germline ends. CDR3 length: 15 amino acids. In germline, CDR1 is MGHRA, CDR2 YSYEKL. CDR3 nucleotides: TGCGCCAGCAGCCCCAGGGTGGCTAGCACAGATACGCAGTATTTT. Encoded protein: CASSPRVASTDTQYF.

The CDR3 DNA sequence: TGCGCCAGCAGTCGGGACAGGGCAACTAATGAAAAACTGTTTTTT. Its translation: CASSRDRATNEKLFF. The chain employs TRBV5-1 and TRBJ1-4; 9 nucleotides line up with TRBD1. CDR1 is SGHRS, CDR2 YFSETQ, per germline. The CDR3 extends over 15 amino acids. V shed 5 bases and J 0 bases; nucleotides not matched to a gene: 2.

The chain has TRBV5-1 and TRBJ2-5; TRBD1 is a possible D gene (6 bases). V was pared by 0 bases and J by 5 bases, with 17 bases between. CDR3 length equals 16 residues. Per the germline V gene, CDR1 is SGHRS and CDR2 is YFSETQ. The CDR3 coding sequence is TGCGCCAGCAGCTTGGCCAGGACAGAGGAAGTGGAGACCCAGTACTTC. Translated: CASSLARTEEVETQYF. Using reference TRBV5-1 and TRBJ2-5 for the parts outside the CDR3, the full variable domain is KAGVTQTPRYLIKTRGQQVTLSCSPISGHRSVSWYQQTPGQGLQFLFEYFSETQRNKGNFPGRFSGRQFSNSRSEMNVSTLELGDSALYLCASSLARTEEVETQYFGPGTRLLVL.

CDR3 in DNA: TGTGCCAGTAGTATGGACAGGGGAGAGCAGTACTTC. Protein product: CASSMDRGEQYF. This chain uses TRBV19 with TRBJ2-7, with 9 bases lining up with TRBD1. V trimming: 3 bases; J trimming: 7 bases; junction bases outside the gene matches: 1. CDR3 size: 12 residues. Per germline, CDR1 LNHDA and CDR2 SQIVND (reference sequence).

This clone was counted a single time. The rearrangement uses TRBV5-5 and TRBJ2-1; 7 positions match TRBD1. The CDR3 covers 17 residues. The V and J ends lost 0 bases and 5 bases, in that order; junction bases with no gene match: 11. From germline, CDR1 is SGHKS and CDR2 YYEKEE (reference sequence). The CDR3 spells CASSLVGQLKIHNEQFF. The CDR3 region has the DNA TGTGCCAGCAGCTTGGTGGGACAGTTAAAAATCCACAATGAGCAGTTCTTC.

The chain combines TRBV28 with TRBJ2-7; the D gene is possibly TRBD1 (6 bases). Germline V gene data show CDR1 as MDHEN and CDR2 as SYDVKM. CDR3 length: 13 amino acids. The V end lost 5 bases, the J end lost 2 bases, and 10 bases lay between the germline ends. The CDR3 DNA follows: TGTGCCAGCAGTCCACAGGGCCCCTACGAGCAGTACTTC. This translates into CASSPQGPYEQYF.

The table lists this clone with a few counts. The chain combines TRBV6-1 with TRBJ2-7, with 9 bases matching TRBD2. The germline gives CDR1 MNHNS, CDR2 SASEGT. J gave up 7 bases and V 2 bases, and 3 bases lay outside the gene matches. The CDR3 is made up of 13 amino acids. The CDR3 nucleotides read TGTGCCAGCAGTGAACTAGCGGGGAGGGAGCAGTACTTC. It translates to CASSELAGREQYF.

V and J are TRBV7-5 and TRBJ1-4. TRBV7-5 is listed as a pseudogene. This CDR3 contains 15 residues. The CDR3 DNA reads as TGTGTCAGAAGCTGGAGGGCCTTTGACGATGAAAAACTGTTTTTT. Protein: CVRSWRAFDDEKLFF.

This clone came up once. CDR3 region: CASSLPWGDEQFF. The CDR3 DNA reads as TGCGCCAGCAGCCTCCCATGGGGGGATGAGCAGTTCTTC. The gene calls are TRBV4-1 and TRBJ2-1; a weak D match, TRBD2 (6 bases). Per germline, CDR1 MGHRA and CDR2 YSYEKL. The CDR3 is 13 residues long. V gave up 4 bases and J gave up 8 bases, with 12 bases separating them.

The chain employs TRBV15 and TRBJ2-7; D remains ambiguous. V was cut by 0 bases and J by 3 bases, with 12 bases left in between. The CDR3 extends over 15 amino acids. Germline V gene lookup returns CDR1 LNHNV and CDR2 YYDKDF (reference sequence). The CDR3 spells CATSRDLQLIYEQYF. The CDR3 DNA reads as TGTGCCACCAGCAGAGATCTACAGTTGATCTACGAGCAGTACTTC.

The chain uses TRBV3-1 (or the pseudogene TRBV3-2) and TRBJ1-4, with 7 positions matching TRBD1. CDR1 is LGHDT and CDR2 is YNNKEL in the germline V gene (reference sequence). V was pared by 4 bases and J by 7 bases, with 9 bases of the junction left unmatched. The CDR3 runs 15 residues. The CDR3 sequence is CASSRRPRDSEKLFF. Here the CDR3 DNA reads TGTGCCAGCAGCCGAAGACCCCGGGACAGTGAAAAACTGTTTTTT.

The V and J genes are TRBV11-2 and TRBJ1-2; 12 nucleotides match TRBD1. This CDR3 spans 15 amino acids. V gave up 5 bases and J gave up 7 bases; unmatched junction bases: 8. Germline CDR1 is SGHAT and CDR2 is FQNNGV. Here the CDR3 DNA reads TGTGCCAGCAGCCGGCCGGGACAGGGGGCAGGTGGCTACACCTTC. This codes for CASSRPGQGAGGYTF.

The V call is TRBV7-8, the J call TRBJ2-7; TRBD1 matches at 9 bases. Germline V gives CDR1 SGHVS, CDR2 FQNEAQ. V was pared by 5 bases and J by 11 bases, with 13 bases of the junction left unmatched. This CDR3 has 14 residues. CDR3 in amino acids: CASSKTTGTGLEYF. Written as DNA, the CDR3 is TGTGCCAGCAGCAAGACCACCGGGACAGGGTTGGAGTACTTC.

In DNA, the CDR3 is TGTGCCAGCAGCTTACGGCTAGCGGGGGACTACGAGCAGTACTTC. Its protein is CASSLRLAGDYEQYF. This chain links TRBV7-2 with TRBJ2-7, with 10 positions matching TRBD2. V was pared by 2 bases and J by 3 bases, with 4 bases of the junction left unmatched. CDR1 SGHTA and CDR2 FQGNSA come from the germline V gene. This CDR3 contains 15 residues.

Details on this clone: This CDR3 is also generated by other DNA sequences in the sample. This sequence joins TRBV9 and TRBJ1-3; D not certain. The germline V and J ends were trimmed by 2 bases and 0 bases, with 9 bases remaining between them. This CDR3 contains 15 residues. The germline V gene encodes CDR1 SGDLS and CDR2 YYNGEE. The CDR3 loop is CASSVGGISGNTIYF. CDR3 bases: TGTGCCAGCAGCGTGGGAGGGATCTCTGGAAACACCATATATTTT.

The chain is built from TRBV6-5 and TRBJ1-1; D is perhaps TRBD1 (5 bases). The germline V gene has CDR1 MNHEY and CDR2 SVGAGI. The CDR3 extends over 15 amino acids. V dropped 6 bases and J dropped 2 bases, with 16 bases sitting between them. CDR3 in DNA: TGTGCCAGCAGCCCGGGCAGGGATGGCAACACTGAAGCTTTCTTT. It translates to CASSPGRDGNTEAFF.

The gene calls are TRBV9 and TRBJ2-7, with 7 bases fitting TRBD1. The CDR3 length is 15 residues. Losses at the gene ends were 4 bases for V and 0 bases for J; bases not matched to a gene: 7. The germline V gene encodes CDR1 SGDLS and CDR2 YYNGEE. CDR3 in DNA: TGTGCCAGCAGCCTCCGGACAGGTCCCTCCTACGAGCAGTACTTC. As protein: CASSLRTGPSYEQYF.

The chain employs TRBV7-8 and TRBJ1-5, with 8 nucleotides matching TRBD1. Germline V lookup: CDR1 SGHVS, CDR2 FQNEAQ. The J segment lost 2 bases and the V segment lost 4 bases, leaving 1 base of the junction unmatched. This CDR3 is 14 amino acids long. CDR3 nucleotide sequence: TGTGCCAGCAGCTGGGGACAGGGCAATCAGCCCCAGCATTTT. Translating it yields CASSWGQGNQPQHF. The complete variable domain, with remaining parts taken from reference TRBV7-8 and TRBJ1-5, reads GAGVSQSPRYKVAKRGQDVALRCDPISGHVSLFWYQQALGQGPEFLTYFQNEAQLDKSGLPSDRFFAERPEGSVSTLKIQRTQQEDSAVYLCASSWGQGNQPQHFGDGTRLSIL.

The CDR3 here is CASSPGGAFQPQHF. The CDR3 nucleotides read TGTGCCAGCAGTCCAGGGGGCGCGTTTCAGCCCCAGCATTTT. The gene calls are TRBV6-5 and TRBJ1-5; 8 bases are shared with TRBD1. This CDR3 contains 14 residues. Germline CDR1 reads MNHEY; CDR2 reads SVGAGI. V shed 5 bases, J shed 6 bases, and the junction held 6 bases outside the gene matches.